This T cell receptor (beta chain) originates from a study of cytomegalovirus exposure and HLA in healthy donors. CDR3 length: 12 residues. Germline assignment: CDR1 SQVTM and CDR2 ANQGSEA. Trimming cost V 2 bases and J 12 bases; bases outside gene matches: 8. Primers: 60 Vbeta forward and 13 Jbeta reverse. In the authors' workflow: The authors later counted roughly 87 million unique TCR beta chains, 9.5 million to 13 million of them shared. Assay used: immunoSEQ multiplex PCR; TCRdb lists only in-frame clones, some missing. The V and J calls and clone size were taken over from that table, and D and trimming were inferred from the DNA. The profile shows approximately 170,000 clones, approximately 84% of them singletons.

The source material was PBMCs. The TCR originated in a woman aged 45-65 years in good health and CMV-seropositive. V and J are TRBV29-1 and TRBJ1-2; 8 nucleotides agree with TRBD1. The DNA for the CDR3 is TGCAGCGTTGAATCACCAGGGGGCTCGCACACCTTC. Translating gives CSVESPGGSHTF.